This T cell receptor beta chain was recovered during a study of graft-versus-host responses after intestinal transplantation. Sequenced by immunoSEQ multiplex PCR; TCRdb stores in-frame clones only, minus some. The table has about 15,000 clones, more than 30% seen once; the top ten hold approximately 15%. The CDR3 totals 14 residues. The germline V gene encodes CDR1 SGHVS and CDR2 FNYEAQ. Losses at the gene ends were 6 bases for V and 6 bases for J; bases not matched to a gene: 5. Responders (roughly 200,000, CFSE-labeled) met roughly 200,000 stimulators that were irradiated and violet-dye-labeled. The receptor comes from a human patient who received an intestinal transplant. The chain recombines TRBV7-6 with TRBJ2-1; TRBD1 matches at 10 bases. Sequences were derived from alloreactive CD8+ T cells from a mixed lymphocyte reaction culture, sampled before intestinal transplant. The subset is: CFSE-low proliferating T cells sorted from approximately 6-day pre-transplant mixed lymphocyte reaction (GvH or HvG direction). The CDR3: CASSWTGGINEQFF. The DNA for the CDR3 is TGTGCCAGCAGTTGGACAGGGGGGATCAATGAGCAGTTCTTC.